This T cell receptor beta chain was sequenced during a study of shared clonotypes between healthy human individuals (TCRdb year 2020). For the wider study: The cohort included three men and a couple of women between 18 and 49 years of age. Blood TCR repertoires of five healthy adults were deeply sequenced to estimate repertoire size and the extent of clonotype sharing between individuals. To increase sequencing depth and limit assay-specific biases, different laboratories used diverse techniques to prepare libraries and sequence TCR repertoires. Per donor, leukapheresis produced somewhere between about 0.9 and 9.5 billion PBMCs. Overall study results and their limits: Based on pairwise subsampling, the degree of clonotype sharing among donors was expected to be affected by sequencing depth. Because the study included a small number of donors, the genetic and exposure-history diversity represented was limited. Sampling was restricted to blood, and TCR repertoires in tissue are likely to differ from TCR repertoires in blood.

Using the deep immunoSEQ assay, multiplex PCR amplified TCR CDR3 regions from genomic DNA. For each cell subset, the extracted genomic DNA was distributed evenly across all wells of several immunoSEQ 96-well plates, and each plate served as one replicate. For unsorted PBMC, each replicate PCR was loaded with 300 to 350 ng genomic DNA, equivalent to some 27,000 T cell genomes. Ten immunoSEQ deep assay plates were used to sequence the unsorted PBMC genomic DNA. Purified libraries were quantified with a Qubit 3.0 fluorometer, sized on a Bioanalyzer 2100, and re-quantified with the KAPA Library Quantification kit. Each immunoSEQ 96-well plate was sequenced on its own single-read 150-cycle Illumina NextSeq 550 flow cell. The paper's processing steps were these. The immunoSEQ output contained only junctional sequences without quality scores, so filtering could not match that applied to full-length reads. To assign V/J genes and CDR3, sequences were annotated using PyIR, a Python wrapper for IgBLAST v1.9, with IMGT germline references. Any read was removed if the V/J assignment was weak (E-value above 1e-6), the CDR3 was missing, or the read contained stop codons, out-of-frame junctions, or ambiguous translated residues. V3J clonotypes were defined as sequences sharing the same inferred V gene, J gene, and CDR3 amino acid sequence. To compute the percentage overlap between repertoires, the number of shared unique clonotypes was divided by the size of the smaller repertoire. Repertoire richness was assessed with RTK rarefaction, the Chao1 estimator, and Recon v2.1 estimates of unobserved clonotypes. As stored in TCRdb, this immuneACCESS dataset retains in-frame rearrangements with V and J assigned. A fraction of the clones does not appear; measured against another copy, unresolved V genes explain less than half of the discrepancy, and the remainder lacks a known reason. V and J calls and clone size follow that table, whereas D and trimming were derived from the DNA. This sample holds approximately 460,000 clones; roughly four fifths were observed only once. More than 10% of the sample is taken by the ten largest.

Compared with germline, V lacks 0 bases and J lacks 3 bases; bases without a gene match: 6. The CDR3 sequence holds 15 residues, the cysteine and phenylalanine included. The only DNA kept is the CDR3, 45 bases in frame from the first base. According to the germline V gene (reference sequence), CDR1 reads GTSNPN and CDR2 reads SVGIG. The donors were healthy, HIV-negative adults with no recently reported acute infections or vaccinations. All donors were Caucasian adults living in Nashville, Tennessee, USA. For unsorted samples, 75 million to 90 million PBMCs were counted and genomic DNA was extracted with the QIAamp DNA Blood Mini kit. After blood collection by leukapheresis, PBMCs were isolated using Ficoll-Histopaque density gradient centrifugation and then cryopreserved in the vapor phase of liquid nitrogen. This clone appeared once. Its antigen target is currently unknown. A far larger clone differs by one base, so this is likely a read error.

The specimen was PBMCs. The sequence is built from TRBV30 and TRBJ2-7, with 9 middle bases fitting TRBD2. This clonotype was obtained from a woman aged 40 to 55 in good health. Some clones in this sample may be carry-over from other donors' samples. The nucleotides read TGTGCCTGGAGTGTACGGCGGGAGGGCGTCTACGAGCAGTACTTC. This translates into CAWSVRREGVYEQYF.